This paragraph covers one TCR beta chain sequence. The antigen is unknown. This table comes from immunoSEQ multiplex PCR, and its TCRdb copy is limited to in-frame clones, with some not included. The sample has roughly 100,000 clones; less than 95% are singletons. This sample was included in a study of T cell responses to AZD1222 COVID-19 vaccine. Trimming removed 6 bases at V and 2 bases at J, with 8 bases between. CDR1 is SNHLY and CDR2 is FYNNEI in the germline V gene. The CDR3 sequence is 14 residues long. Study-level findings and limits: Among spike-specific TCRs, nearly half reportedly target unmutated variant regions. Compared with day 0, the breadth and depth of the Spike-specific TCR repertoire rose significantly after two doses of AZD1222. Females outnumbered males among donors, who were mostly white British; clonal diversity was possibly underestimated.

The rearrangement uses TRBV2 and TRBJ1-6; no clear D. The receptor comes from an adult in good health. Sequenced material: peripheral blood, taken on day 0 of AZD1222 vaccination. CDR3 DNA: TGTGCCAGCAGGGTGAACCCCTATAATTCACCCCTCCACTTT. It specifies CASRVNPYNSPLHF.